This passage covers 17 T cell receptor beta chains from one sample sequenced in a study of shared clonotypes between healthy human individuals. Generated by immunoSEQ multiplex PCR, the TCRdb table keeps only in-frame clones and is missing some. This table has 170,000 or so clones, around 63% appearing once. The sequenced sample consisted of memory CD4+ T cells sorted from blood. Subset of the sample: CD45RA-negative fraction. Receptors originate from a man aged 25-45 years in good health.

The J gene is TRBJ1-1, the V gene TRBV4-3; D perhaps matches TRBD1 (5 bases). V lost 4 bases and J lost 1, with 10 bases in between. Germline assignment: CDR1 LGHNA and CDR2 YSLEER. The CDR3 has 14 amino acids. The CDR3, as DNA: TGCGCCAGCAGCCGAACTACAGGGAACACTGAAGCTTTCTTT. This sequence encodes CASSRTTGNTEAFF.

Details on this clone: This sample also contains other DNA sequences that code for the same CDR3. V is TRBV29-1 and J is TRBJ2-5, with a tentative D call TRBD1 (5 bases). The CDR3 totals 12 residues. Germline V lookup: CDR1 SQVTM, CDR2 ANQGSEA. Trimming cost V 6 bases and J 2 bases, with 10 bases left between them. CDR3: CSVADSQETQYF. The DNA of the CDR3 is TGCAGCGTGGCTGACAGTCAAGAGACCCAGTACTTC.

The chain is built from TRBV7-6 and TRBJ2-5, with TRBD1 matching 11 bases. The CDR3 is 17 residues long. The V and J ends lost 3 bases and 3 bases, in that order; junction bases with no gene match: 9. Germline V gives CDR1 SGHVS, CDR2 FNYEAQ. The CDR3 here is CASSFPGQGVLEETQYF. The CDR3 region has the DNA TGTGCCAGCAGCTTCCCGGGACAGGGGGTTTTAGAAGAGACCCAGTACTTC.

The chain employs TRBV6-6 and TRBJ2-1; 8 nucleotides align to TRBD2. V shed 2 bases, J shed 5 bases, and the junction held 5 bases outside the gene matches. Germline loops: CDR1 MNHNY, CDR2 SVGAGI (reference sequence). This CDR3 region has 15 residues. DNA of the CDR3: TGTGCCAGCAGTTACAGCGCGGGAGGACACAATGAGCAGTTCTTC. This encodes CASSYSAGGHNEQFF.

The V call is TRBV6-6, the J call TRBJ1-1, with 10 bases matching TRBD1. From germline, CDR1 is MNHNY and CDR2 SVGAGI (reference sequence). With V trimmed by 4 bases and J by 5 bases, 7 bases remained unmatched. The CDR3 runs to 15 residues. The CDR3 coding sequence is TGTGCCAGCAGTTCCAACGACAGGGGGCCAACTGAAGCTTTCTTT. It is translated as CASSSNDRGPTEAFF.

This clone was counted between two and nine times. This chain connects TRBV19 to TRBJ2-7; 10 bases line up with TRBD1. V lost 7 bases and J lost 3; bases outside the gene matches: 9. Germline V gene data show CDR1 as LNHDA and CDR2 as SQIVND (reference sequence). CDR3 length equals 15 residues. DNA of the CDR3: TGTGCCAGTACCCTCACCGGGACAGGGGACTACGAGCAGTACTTC. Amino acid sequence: CASTLTGTGDYEQYF.

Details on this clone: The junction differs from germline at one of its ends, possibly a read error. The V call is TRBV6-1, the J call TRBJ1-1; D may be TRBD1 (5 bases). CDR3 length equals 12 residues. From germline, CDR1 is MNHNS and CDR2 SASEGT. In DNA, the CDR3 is TGTGCCAGCAGTGAAGGGTGGCAGGGAGTCGTCTTT. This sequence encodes CASSEGWQGVVF.

The CDR3 is CALIGSTDTQYF. The CDR3 bases are TGTGCCCTCATAGGGAGCACAGATACGCAGTATTTT. The gene calls are TRBV7-9 and TRBJ2-3; no clear D. This CDR3 comprises 12 residues. The V end lost 11 bases, the J end lost 0 bases, and 9 bases lay between the germline ends. Looked up from germline, CDR1 is SEHNR and CDR2 is FQNEAQ (reference sequence).

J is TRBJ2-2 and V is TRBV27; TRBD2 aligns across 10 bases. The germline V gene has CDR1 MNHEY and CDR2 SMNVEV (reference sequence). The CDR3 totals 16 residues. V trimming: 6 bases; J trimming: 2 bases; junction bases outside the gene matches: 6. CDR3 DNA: TGTGCCAGCAGAATAGGACTAGCGGTTAACACCGGGGAGCTGTTTTTT. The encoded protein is CASRIGLAVNTGELFF.

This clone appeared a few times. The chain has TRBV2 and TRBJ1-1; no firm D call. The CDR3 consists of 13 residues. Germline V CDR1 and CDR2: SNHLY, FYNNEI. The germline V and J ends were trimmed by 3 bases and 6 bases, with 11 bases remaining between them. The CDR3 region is CASSDFPLSEAFF. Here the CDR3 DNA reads TGTGCCAGCAGTGATTTTCCTCTTTCTGAAGCTTTCTTT.

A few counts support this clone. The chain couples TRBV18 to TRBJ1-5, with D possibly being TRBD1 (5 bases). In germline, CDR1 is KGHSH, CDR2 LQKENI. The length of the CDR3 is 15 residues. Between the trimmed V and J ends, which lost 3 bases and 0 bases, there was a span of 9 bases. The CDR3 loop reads CASSPGLNSNQPQHF. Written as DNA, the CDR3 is TGTGCCAGCTCACCGGGACTGAATAGCAATCAGCCCCAGCATTTT. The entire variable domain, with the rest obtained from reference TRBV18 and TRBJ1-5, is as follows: NAGVMQNPRHLVRRRGQEARLRCSPMKGHSHVYWYRQLPEEGLKFMVYLQKENIIDESGMPKERFSAEFPKEGPSILRIQQVVRGDSAAYFCASSPGLNSNQPQHFGDGTRLSIL.

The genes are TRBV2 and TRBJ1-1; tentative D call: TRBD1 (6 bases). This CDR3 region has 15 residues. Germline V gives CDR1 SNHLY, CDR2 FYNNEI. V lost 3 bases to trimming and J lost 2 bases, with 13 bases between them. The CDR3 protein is CASSEADRPNTEAFF. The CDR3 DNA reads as TGTGCCAGCAGTGAGGCGGACAGACCTAACACTGAAGCTTTCTTT.

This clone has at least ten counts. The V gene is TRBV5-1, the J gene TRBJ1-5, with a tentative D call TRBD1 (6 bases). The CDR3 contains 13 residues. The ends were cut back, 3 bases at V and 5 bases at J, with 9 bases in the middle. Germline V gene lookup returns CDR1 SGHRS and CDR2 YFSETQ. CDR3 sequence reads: CASSWEGDQPQHF. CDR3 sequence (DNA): TGCGCCAGCAGCTGGGAGGGGGATCAGCCCCAGCATTTT.

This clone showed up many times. The CDR3 region is CAISDSTSGSGWDKNIQYF. CDR3 coding DNA: TGTGCCATCAGTGACTCAACTAGCGGGAGTGGTTGGGATAAAAACATTCAGTACTTC. This sequence joins TRBV10-3 and TRBJ2-4; 11 positions agree with TRBD2. CDR1 is ENHRY, CDR2 SYGVKD, per germline. Trimming took 3 bases from V and 4 from J; bases not matched to a gene: 14. The CDR3 runs 19 residues.

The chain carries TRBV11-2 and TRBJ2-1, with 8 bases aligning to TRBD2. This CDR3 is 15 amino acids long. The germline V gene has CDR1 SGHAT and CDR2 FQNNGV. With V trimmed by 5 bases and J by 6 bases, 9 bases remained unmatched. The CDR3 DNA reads TGTGCCAGCAGCCCACCGGGACTAGTTAGCAATGAGCAGTTCTTC. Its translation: CASSPPGLVSNEQFF.

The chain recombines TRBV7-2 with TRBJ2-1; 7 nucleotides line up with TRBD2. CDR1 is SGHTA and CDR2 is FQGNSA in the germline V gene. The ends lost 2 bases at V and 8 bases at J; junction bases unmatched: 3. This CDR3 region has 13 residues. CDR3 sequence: CASSLRGGDEQFF. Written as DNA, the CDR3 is TGTGCCAGCAGCTTAAGGGGAGGGGATGAGCAGTTCTTC.

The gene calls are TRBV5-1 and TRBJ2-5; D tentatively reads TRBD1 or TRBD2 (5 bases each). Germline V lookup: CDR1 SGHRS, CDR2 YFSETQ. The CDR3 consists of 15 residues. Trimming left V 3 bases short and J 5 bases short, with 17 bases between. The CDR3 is CASSSGTDIRETQYF. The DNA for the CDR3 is TGCGCCAGCAGCTCCGGGACGGATATCAGGGAGACCCAGTACTTC.